This TCR beta chain was identified during a study of T cell responses to AZD1222 COVID-19 vaccine. Points from the study as a whole: Most donors were white British, females outnumbered males, and clonal diversity was possibly underestimated. After the peak T cell response, and only then, were repertoires sampled.

As to this clone: Its cognate antigen is unknown.

Investigators merged groups given second doses at roughly 4 or roughly 12 weeks. CDR1 is MNHNY, CDR2 SVGAGI, per germline (reference sequence). This CDR3 comprises 14 residues. V was pared by 0 bases and J by 6 bases, with 11 bases between. Method: immunoSEQ multiplex PCR; TCRdb's copy keeps in-frame clones and lacks some. This sample has roughly 130,000 clones, with 80% to 95% found just once. The sample consisted of peripheral blood, taken 28 days after the second AZD1222 dose. This rearrangement joins TRBV6-6 to TRBJ1-1; D unclear. This receptor was identified in an adult who received the AZD1222 COVID-19 vaccine. In nucleotides, the CDR3 is TGTGCCAGCAGTTACTCGGTGGGGATGGCTGAAGCTTTCTTT. Its protein product is CASSYSVGMAEAFF.